This record concerns one T cell receptor (beta chain) sequence. This record belongs to a study of T-cell memory formation after mild COVID-19. Trimming shortened V by 4 bases and J by 11 bases, and 20 bases separated the two germline ends. The CDR3 length is 14 residues. Per germline, CDR1 MNHEY and CDR2 SVGAGI. TCRdb reanalysed the 5' RACE reads using MiXCR and keeps one entry per CDR3 protein. The top ten clones hold about a fifth of a sample with about 350,000 distinct CDR3 sequences, roughly 13% of them seen once. V usage is TRBV6-5 and J usage is TRBJ1-1; D remains unclear. The source material was PBMCs or a T cell subset sorted from them (not recorded which). The clonotype originates from a man aged 18-30 years who had mild COVID-19 (a few samples of this study predate the infection). Cell type and time point are not known. CDR3 residues: CASSSLALGGLAFF. CDR3 DNA: TGTGCCAGCAGTTCGTTGGCGTTAGGAGGGTTGGCTTTCTTT.